The entry that follows covers one T cell receptor (beta chain) sequence. Its target is not known. This specimen belongs to a study of vaccination effects on CD4 cells after COVID-19. Study at large: Antigen-specific CD4+ T cells were expanded with viral peptide pools in the ViraFEST assay before sequencing. Findings and limits, study-wide: Of the vaccine-induced clones from healthy vaccinees, merely 1 of 255 recognized common cold coronaviruses as well.

It was after around eleven days of culture that CD4+ T cells were isolated. The authors replaced half the medium with IL-2 medium on days 3 and 7. CDR3 length: 16 residues. Trimming took off 3 bases at V and 4 bases at J, with 18 bases between the two ends. The germline V gene has CDR1 LNHDA and CDR2 SQIVND (reference sequence). The data were produced by immunoSEQ multiplex PCR, yet TCRdb's version contains in-frame clones alone and is incomplete. The sample has 70,000 or so clones; approximately 71% are singletons. V usage is TRBV19 and J usage is TRBJ1-1, with a weak D call TRBD1 (5 bases). This receptor was taken from a human donor who received a COVID-19 vaccine. This material consisted of CD4+ T cells from PBMCs cultured without peptide, taken before COVID-19 vaccination. The CDR3 protein is CASSIEVRGSGTEAFF. CDR3 sequence (DNA): TGTGCCAGTAGTATTGAGGTAAGGGGATCGGGCACTGAAGCTTTCTTT.